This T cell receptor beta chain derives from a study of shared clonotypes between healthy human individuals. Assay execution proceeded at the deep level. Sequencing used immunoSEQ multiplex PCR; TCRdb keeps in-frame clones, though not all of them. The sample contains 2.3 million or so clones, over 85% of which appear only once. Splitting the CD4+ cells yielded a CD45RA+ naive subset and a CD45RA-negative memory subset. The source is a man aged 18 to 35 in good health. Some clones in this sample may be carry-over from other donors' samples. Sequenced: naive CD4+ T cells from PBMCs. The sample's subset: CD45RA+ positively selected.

For the CDR3, the DNA is TGTGCCAGCAGCTTACTTTTCTGGTTCCAAGAGACCCAGTACTTC. This encodes CASSLLFWFQETQYF. The chain couples TRBV11-2 to TRBJ2-5, with D unresolved. The CDR3 has 15 residues. Trimming took off 2 bases at V and 1 base at J, with 11 bases between the two ends. Germline CDR1 SGHAT, CDR2 FQNNGV.